The rows below give T cell receptor beta chains drawn from one sample of a study of spatial heterogeneity in lung cancer. TCRdb re-called the 5' RACE reads with MiXCR, one entry per CDR3 protein. The sample lists tens of thousands of distinct CDR3 sequences; around 8.2% were seen once. Source: PBMCs, taken at surgery. These receptors originate from a female donor with early-stage non-small cell lung cancer. CDR3s include the opening cysteine and the closing phenylalanine or tryptophan. The D gene is left open where the match is weak. Some rows mark clone size as missing; the rest say once, few, many or name a class of expanded clone.

cdr3_aa	cdr3_nt	v_call	j_call	clone_size	d_call
CASSLAGPNNEQFF	TGTGCCAGCAGCTTAGCGGGACCCAACAATGAGCAGTTCTTC	TRBV7-3	TRBJ2-1	many	-
CASSTTGGNTEAFF	TGTGCCAGCAGCACGACAGGGGGAAACACTGAAGCTTTCTTT	TRBV7-9	TRBJ1-1	few	TRBD1
CASSLSGARYEQYF	TGTGCCAGCAGCTTGAGCGGGGCCCGCTACGAGCAGTACTTC	TRBV5-4	TRBJ2-7	once	TRBD2
CASSLEVAGGPLGEQFF	TGTGCCAGCAGCTTAGAAGTTGCGGGAGGGCCACTAGGTGAGCAGTTCTTC	TRBV11-3	TRBJ2-1	few	TRBD2
CASSIARGPYNEQFF	TGTGCCAGTAGTATAGCAAGGGGGCCCTACAATGAGCAGTTCTTC	TRBV19	TRBJ2-1	-	TRBD1
CASSLDVFGEKLFF	TGTGCCAGCAGCTTAGACGTTTTTGGGGAAAAACTGTTTTTT	TRBV7-9	TRBJ1-4	few	-
CATSRVVGGTEAFF	TGTGCCACCAGCAGGGTGGTGGGTGGGACTGAAGCTTTCTTT	TRBV15	TRBJ1-1	-	-
CSASLVNTGELFF	TGCAGTGCTAGCCTGGTGAACACCGGGGAGCTGTTTTTT	TRBV20-1	TRBJ2-2	many	-
CASSQGGGIGEKLFF	TGTGCCAGCAGCCAAGGGGGAGGGATTGGCGAAAAACTGTTTTTT	TRBV3-1	TRBJ1-4	few	-
CASSSALGRSEAFF	TGTGCCAGCAGTTCCGCCCTGGGGCGGAGCGAAGCTTTCTTT	TRBV12-3/TRBV12-4	TRBJ1-1	-	-
CASSLYGRAEVEQFF	TGTGCCAGCAGCTTATACGGGAGGGCCGAAGTTGAGCAGTTCTTC	TRBV11-3	TRBJ2-1	-	TRBD2
CASSILAGRSSTDTQYF	TGTGCCAGCAGCATCCTAGCGGGGAGGTCTAGCACAGATACGCAGTATTTT	TRBV7-6	TRBJ2-3	few	TRBD2